These 23 T cell receptor beta chains were sequenced from one sample in a study of cytomegalovirus exposure and HLA in healthy donors (dated by TCRdb to between 2016 and 2019). Receptor amplification or capture employed the immunoSEQ multiplex PCR assay. For the multiplex PCR, a mixture combining 60 forward primers for TCR Vbeta segments and 13 reverse primers for TCR Jbeta segments was used. TCRdb mirrors the immuneACCESS table, restricted to in-frame sequences. Some clones are absent from its copies; in checked studies, under half trace to an unresolved V gene, and the reason for the others is unknown. The sample data list more than 90,000 clones, and about 80% of these were observed just once. 4.1% of the sample lies in the top ten. Source material: PBMCs. The receptors were gathered from a middle-aged man in good health and CMV-seronegative.

This clone came up a few times. This sequence joins TRBV7-9 and TRBJ1-2; no firm D call. CDR1 is SEHNR and CDR2 is FQNEAQ in the germline V gene (reference sequence). The CDR3 spans 16 residues. V gave up 5 bases and J gave up 3 bases, with 19 bases separating them. The CDR3 protein is CASSPPGVANDYGYTF. The CDR3 coding sequence is TGTGCCAGCAGCCCCCCAGGTGTGGCGAACGACTATGGCTACACCTTC.

This clone was counted once. The rearrangement links TRBV9 to TRBJ2-3, with D perhaps matching TRBD2 (6 bases). This CDR3 comprises 15 residues. Germline V gene data show CDR1 as SGDLS and CDR2 as YYNGEE. With 0 bases removed from V and 3 bases from J, the gap between germline ends came to 11 bases. CDR3 nucleotides: TGTGCCAGCAGCGTAGTTTCCCTAGCGACAGATACGCAGTATTTT. Its protein is CASSVVSLATDTQYF.

The chain recombines TRBV5-5 with TRBJ1-5; 11 nucleotides match TRBD1. Germline loops: CDR1 SGHKS, CDR2 YYEKEE (reference sequence). V lost 5 bases and J lost 7; bases outside the gene matches: 8. The CDR3 sequence is 15 residues long. The CDR3 bases are TGTGCCAGCAGGCGGACAGGGGGCGCCGGGCAGCCCCAGCATTTT. Translating it yields CASRRTGGAGQPQHF.

This chain uses TRBV6-1 with TRBJ1-2, with D tentatively TRBD1 (6 bases). The V and J ends lost 4 bases and 0 bases respectively, with 12 bases between them. Germline loops: CDR1 MNHNS, CDR2 SASEGT. The CDR3 spans 15 residues. CDR3 protein: CASSGRDNSNYGYTF. The CDR3 coding sequence is TGTGCCAGCAGTGGCCGGGACAATTCTAACTATGGCTACACCTTC.

This chain connects TRBV16 to TRBJ1-5; TRBD1 matches at 11 bases. This CDR3 contains 18 residues. The trim removed 4 bases at V and 2 bases at J, leaving 10 bases unmatched. CDR1 and CDR2 from the germline V gene are KGHSY and FQNENV. The CDR3 sequence is CASSPPGQGGEGNQPQHF. The DNA for the CDR3 is TGTGCCAGCAGCCCACCGGGACAGGGGGGGGAAGGCAATCAGCCCCAGCATTTT.

CDR3 coding DNA: TGTGCCAGCAGTGAAGGGTACGGGGACACTGAAGCTTTCTTT. Amino acid sequence: CASSEGYGDTEAFF. The J gene is TRBJ1-1, the V gene TRBV25-1; the D is unclear. Germline V CDR1 and CDR2: MGHDK, SYGVNS. Trimming left V 2 bases short and J 3 bases short, with 10 bases between. The CDR3 spans 14 residues.

The rearrangement links TRBV5-1 to TRBJ1-3, with a tentative D call TRBD1 (6 bases). CDR3 length equals 16 residues. V was cut by 3 bases and J by 4 bases, with 17 bases left in between. Germline values: CDR1 SGHRS, CDR2 YFSETQ. CDR3: CASSSSIQGPGNTIYF. Written as DNA, the CDR3 is TGCGCCAGCAGCTCCTCAATACAGGGTCCGGGAAACACCATATATTTT.

The chain couples TRBV9 to TRBJ2-1; 10 bases are a match to TRBD1. The germline V gene encodes CDR1 SGDLS and CDR2 YYNGEE. V lost 5 bases to trimming and J lost 6 bases; unmatched junction nucleotides: 14. This CDR3 comprises 17 residues. CDR3 in DNA: TGTGCCAGCAGTCTTAGACAGGGGGCGGTCAACGGCAATGAGCAGTTCTTC. Encoded protein: CASSLRQGAVNGNEQFF.

The chain uses TRBV28 and TRBJ1-1, with D possibly being TRBD1 (6 bases). V lost 5 bases, J lost 11 bases, and 21 bases lay in between. The CDR3 totals 14 residues. Germline CDR1 and CDR2: MDHEN and SYDVKM. The CDR3, as DNA: TGTGCCAGCAGTAACCCTCCTGGACAGACGACGGCTTTCTTT. Amino acids: CASSNPPGQTTAFF.

The V call is TRBV11-1, the J call TRBJ2-3, with 12 bases lining up with TRBD1. This CDR3 has 19 residues. Per the germline V gene, CDR1 is SGHAT and CDR2 is FQDESV (reference sequence). V shed 1 base and J 4 bases; nucleotides not matched to a gene: 12. In DNA form, the CDR3 reads TGTGCCAGCAGCTTAGTAAGGGACAGGGGGCGCGTTTTTCCAGATACGCAGTATTTT. Translated: CASSLVRDRGRVFPDTQYF.

CDR3 bases: TGCGCCAGCAGCTTGACTAGCGGGGGGGCCGCGAACACCGGGGAGCTGTTTTTT. It codes for CASSLTSGGAANTGELFF. The chain recombines TRBV5-1 with TRBJ2-2; the match to TRBD2 covers 13 bases. CDR1 is SGHRS, CDR2 YFSETQ, per germline. The CDR3 is 18 residues long. The V and J ends lost 1 base and 0 bases, in that order; junction bases with no gene match: 3. Based on the CDR3 plus reference TRBV5-1 and TRBJ2-2, the full variable domain is KAGVTQTPRYLIKTRGQQVTLSCSPISGHRSVSWYQQTPGQGLQFLFEYFSETQRNKGNFPGRFSGRQFSNSRSEMNVSTLELGDSALYLCASSLTSGGAANTGELFFGEGSRLTVL.

The rearrangement links TRBV9 to TRBJ2-1; D may be TRBD1 (6 bases). With 0 bases removed from V and 5 bases from J, the gap between germline ends came to 12 bases. The CDR3 covers 15 residues. Germline V gives CDR1 SGDLS, CDR2 YYNGEE. The CDR3 loop reads CASSVGGGLDNEQFF. The CDR3 DNA follows: TGTGCCAGCAGCGTAGGAGGGGGATTAGACAATGAGCAGTTCTTC.

This rearrangement joins TRBV27 to TRBJ1-4, with a possible D match to TRBD1 (5 bases). The CDR3 extends over 15 amino acids. Germline V gives CDR1 MNHEY, CDR2 SMNVEV (reference sequence). V lost 1 base and J lost 7, with 13 bases in between. CDR3 nucleotides: TGTGCCAGCAGTTTATGGTCAGGGCGGGGTGAAAAACTGTTTTTT. Translating it yields CASSLWSGRGEKLFF.

With regard to this clone: Other nucleotide sequences from this sample produce the same CDR3. The V call is TRBV5-1, the J call TRBJ2-5, with 9 bases aligning to TRBD1. CDR3 length: 15 amino acids. Losses at the gene ends were 4 bases for V and 1 base for J; bases not matched to a gene: 5. The germline CDR1 and CDR2 sequences are SGHRS and YFSETQ. CDR3 sequence reads: CASSSTGGSQETQYF. CDR3 DNA sequence: TGCGCCAGCAGCAGTACAGGGGGCTCCCAAGAGACCCAGTACTTC.

CDR3 loop: CASSLEQGAPGYTF. CDR3 coding DNA: TGTGCCAGCAGCTTGGAGCAGGGGGCGCCTGGCTACACCTTC. The chain links TRBV5-4 to TRBJ1-2; 8 nucleotides agree with TRBD1. This CDR3 comprises 14 residues. Germline values: CDR1 SGHNT, CDR2 YYREEE (reference sequence). Trimming cost V 0 bases and J 7 bases; bases outside gene matches: 5.

For this clone: Germline is not matched at one junction end, which may reflect a read error. The V gene is TRBV4-2, the J gene TRBJ2-1, with D unresolved. The V gene's germline CDR1 is LGHNA and CDR2 YNFKEQ. The CDR3 totals 13 residues. CDR3 DNA sequence: TGTGCCAGCAGCCAGATTACTGACAATGGGCAGTTCTTC. Translated, it gives CASSQITDNGQFF.

The CDR3 DNA is TGTGCCAGCCAACGCGGCGCCTATGGCTACACCTTC. This codes for CASQRGAYGYTF. The chain is built from TRBV28 and TRBJ1-2, with D unclear. Trimming took 8 bases from V and 4 from J, leaving 11 bases between them. The CDR3 extends over 12 amino acids. The V gene's germline CDR1 is MDHEN and CDR2 SYDVKM.

The chain employs TRBV7-2 and TRBJ2-3; 10 nucleotides line up with TRBD2. CDR3 length: 15 residues. Germline-derived CDR1 and CDR2 are SGHTA and FQGNSA. Germline trimming cut 4 bases from V and 4 bases from J; bases unmatched to any gene: 5. CDR3 loop: CASSSAGGPADTQYF. The CDR3 DNA follows: TGTGCCAGCAGCTCAGCGGGGGGGCCCGCAGATACGCAGTATTTT.

This clone has only a few counts. This sequence joins TRBV27 and TRBJ1-2; a weak D match, TRBD1 (5 bases). Per germline, CDR1 MNHEY and CDR2 SMNVEV (reference sequence). V lost 4 bases and J lost 1, with 16 bases in between. This CDR3 spans 16 amino acids. The CDR3 region has the DNA TGTGCCAGCAGTTCCCTCGGGACTCCCAATAACTATGGCTACACCTTC. Translating gives CASSSLGTPNNYGYTF.

V usage is TRBV5-6 and J usage is TRBJ2-7; D remains unclear. The germline CDR1 and CDR2 sequences are SGHDT and YYEEEE. Trimming shortened V by 0 bases and J by 2 bases, and 6 bases separated the two germline ends. The CDR3 covers 13 residues. The CDR3 DNA reads TGTGCCAGCAGCTTGGGACGGGCCTACGAGCAGTACTTC. It codes for CASSLGRAYEQYF.

The CDR3 sequence: CASSIGGPSTGCYEQYV. The DNA of the CDR3 is TGTGCCAGTAGTATAGGGGGGCCCTCCACCGGATGTTACGAGCAGTACGTC. This rearrangement joins TRBV19 to TRBJ2-7; maybe TRBD1 (6 bases). V was trimmed by 1 base and J by 4 bases, leaving 20 bases between them. This CDR3 is built from 17 residues. CDR1 and CDR2 from the germline V gene are LNHDA and SQIVND (reference sequence).

On this clone itself: The junction departs from the called germline gene at one end, perhaps through a read error. Other nucleotide sequences in the sample specify the same CDR3. This chain uses TRBV5-6 with TRBJ2-2; 7 nucleotides line up with TRBD2. CDR3 length: 15 amino acids. Germline V CDR1 and CDR2: SGHDT, YYEEEE. The CDR3 protein is CASSMLRENTGELFF. CDR3 in DNA: TGTGCCAGCAGTATGTTGCGGGAGAACACCGGGGAGTTGTTTTTT.

This sequence joins TRBV4-1 and TRBJ1-4, with a tentative D call TRBD1 (5 bases). This CDR3 comprises 15 residues. V was shortened by 4 bases and J by 7 bases, with 16 bases between the two germline ends. The germline V gene encodes CDR1 MGHRA and CDR2 YSYEKL. CDR3 amino acids: CASSRTERGGEKLFF. The DNA for the CDR3 is TGCGCCAGCAGCCGTACGGAGCGCGGGGGTGAAAAACTGTTTTTT.